The sequence of this TCR beta chain was determined in a study of OX40 agonist ivuxolimab in advanced cancers. On the study more broadly: Clinicians treated patients with ivuxolimab, an agonistic anti-OX40 (CD134) antibody.

A single count supports this clone. The antigen remains undetermined. The CDR3 consists of 17 residues. Trimming cost V 4 bases and J 2 bases, with 17 bases left between them. Germline V gene data show CDR1 as SGHDN and CDR2 as FVKESK. Study-level results: Compared with others, partial responders at 0.1-3.0 mg/kg displayed clonal expansion among the lowest. Expanded clones were, on average, more numerous in CD8+ T cells than in CD4+. Antigen targets of the expanded peripheral T cells went undetermined.

Produced via immunoSEQ multiplex PCR; TCRdb's table is partial and in-frame only. The table includes 75,000 to 100,000 clones, roughly nine tenths detected once. Sequencing was performed on CD4+ or CD8+ T cells sorted from blood, taken in a trial of the OX40 agonist ivuxolimab. The rearrangement joins TRBV14 to TRBJ2-2; D is unclear. This receptor was identified in an adult with an advanced solid tumor such as melanoma, head and neck, liver or kidney cancer. CDR3: CASSLRALLKNTGELFF. The CDR3 DNA follows: TGTGCCAGCAGCCTCCGGGCGCTGTTAAAAAACACCGGGGAGCTGTTTTTT. Supplemented by reference TRBV14 and TRBJ2-2, the full variable domain reads EAGVTQFPSHSVIEKGQTVTLRCDPISGHDNLYWYRRVMGKEIKFLLHFVKESKQDESGMPNNRFLAERTGGTYSTLKVQPAELEDSGVYFCASSLRALLKNTGELFFGEGSRLTVL.